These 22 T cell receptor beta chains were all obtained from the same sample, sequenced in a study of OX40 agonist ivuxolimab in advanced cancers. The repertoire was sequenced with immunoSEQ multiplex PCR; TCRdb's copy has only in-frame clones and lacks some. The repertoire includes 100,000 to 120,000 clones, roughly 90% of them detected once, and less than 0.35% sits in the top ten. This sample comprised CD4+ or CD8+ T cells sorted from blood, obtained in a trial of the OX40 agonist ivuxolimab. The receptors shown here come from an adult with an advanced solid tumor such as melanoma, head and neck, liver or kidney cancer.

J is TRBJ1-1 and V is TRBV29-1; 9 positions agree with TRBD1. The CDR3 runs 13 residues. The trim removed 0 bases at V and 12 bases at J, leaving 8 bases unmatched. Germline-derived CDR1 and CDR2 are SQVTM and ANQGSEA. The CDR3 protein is CSVEDQTGGRSFF. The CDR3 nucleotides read TGCAGCGTTGAAGATCAAACAGGGGGCCGGTCTTTCTTT.

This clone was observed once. This CDR3 is CASSSELAKNIQYF. In DNA, the CDR3 is TGTGCCAGCAGTTCAGAGTTAGCCAAAAACATTCAGTACTTC. The chain has TRBV6-5 and TRBJ2-4; the D is unclear. The CDR3 loop spans 14 amino acids. Trimming stripped 4 bases from V and 0 bases from J, with 7 bases between. CDR1 is MNHEY, CDR2 SVGAGI, per germline.

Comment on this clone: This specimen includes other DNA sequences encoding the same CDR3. The CDR3 loop reads CASSLDSNQPQHF. CDR3 coding DNA: TGCGCCAGCAGCTTGGATAGCAATCAGCCCCAGCATTTT. The chain recombines TRBV5-1 with TRBJ1-5; no definite D call. This CDR3 contains 13 residues. The germline gives CDR1 SGHRS, CDR2 YFSETQ. V was trimmed by 0 bases and J by 0 bases, leaving 1 base between them.

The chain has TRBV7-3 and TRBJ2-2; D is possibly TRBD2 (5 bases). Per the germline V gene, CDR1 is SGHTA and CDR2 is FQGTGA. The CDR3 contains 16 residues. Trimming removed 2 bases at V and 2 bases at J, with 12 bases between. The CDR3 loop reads CASSLGGLINTGELFF. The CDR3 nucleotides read TGTGCCAGCAGCTTAGGTGGACTGATTAACACCGGGGAGCTGTTTTTT.

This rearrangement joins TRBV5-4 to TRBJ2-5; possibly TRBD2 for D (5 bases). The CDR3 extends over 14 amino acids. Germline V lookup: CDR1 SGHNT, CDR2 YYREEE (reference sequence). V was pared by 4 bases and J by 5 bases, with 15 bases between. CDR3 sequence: CASSLPGERETQYF. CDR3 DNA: TGTGCCAGCAGCCTCCCCGGGGAGAGGGAGACCCAGTACTTC.

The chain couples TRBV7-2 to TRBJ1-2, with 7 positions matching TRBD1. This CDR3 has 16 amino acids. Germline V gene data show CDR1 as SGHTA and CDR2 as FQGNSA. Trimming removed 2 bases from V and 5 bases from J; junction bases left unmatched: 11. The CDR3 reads CASSLKRGQGVYGYTF. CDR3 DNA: TGTGCCAGCAGCTTAAAGAGGGGGCAGGGGGTATATGGCTACACCTTC.

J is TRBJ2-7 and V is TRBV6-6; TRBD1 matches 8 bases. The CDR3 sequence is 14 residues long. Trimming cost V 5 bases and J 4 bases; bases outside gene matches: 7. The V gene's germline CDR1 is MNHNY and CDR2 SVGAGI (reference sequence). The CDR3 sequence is CASSLRQGPYEQYF. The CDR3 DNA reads TGTGCCAGCAGTCTTCGACAGGGGCCTTACGAGCAGTACTTC.

The CDR3 DNA reads TGCGCCAGCAGCTTGGGACAGGGGCCCTACAATGAGCAGTTCTTC. It is translated as CASSLGQGPYNEQFF. This chain connects TRBV5-1 to TRBJ2-1, with 8 bases fitting TRBD1. The germline V gene encodes CDR1 SGHRS and CDR2 YFSETQ. V shed 0 bases, J shed 2 bases, and the junction held 1 base outside the gene matches. The CDR3 has 15 amino acids.

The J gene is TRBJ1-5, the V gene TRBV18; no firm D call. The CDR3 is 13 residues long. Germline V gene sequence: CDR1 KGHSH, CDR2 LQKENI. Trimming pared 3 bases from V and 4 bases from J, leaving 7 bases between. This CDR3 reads CASSPQDNQPQHF. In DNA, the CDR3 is TGTGCCAGCTCACCTCAAGATAATCAGCCCCAGCATTTT.

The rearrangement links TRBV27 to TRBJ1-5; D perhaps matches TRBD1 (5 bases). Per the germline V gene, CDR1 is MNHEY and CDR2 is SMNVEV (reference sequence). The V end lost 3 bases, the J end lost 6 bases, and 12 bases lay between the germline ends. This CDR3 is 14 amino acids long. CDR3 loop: CASSLKGLRQPQHF. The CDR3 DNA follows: TGTGCCAGCAGTTTGAAGGGGTTACGTCAGCCCCAGCATTTT.

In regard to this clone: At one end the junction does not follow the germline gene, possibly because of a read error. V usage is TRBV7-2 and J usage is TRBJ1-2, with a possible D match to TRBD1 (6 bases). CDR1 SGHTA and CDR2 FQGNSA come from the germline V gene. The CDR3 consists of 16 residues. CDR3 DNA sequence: TGTGCCAGCACCTTACGAGGACAGTCGCTTAACTATGGCTACACCTTC. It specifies CASTLRGQSLNYGYTF.

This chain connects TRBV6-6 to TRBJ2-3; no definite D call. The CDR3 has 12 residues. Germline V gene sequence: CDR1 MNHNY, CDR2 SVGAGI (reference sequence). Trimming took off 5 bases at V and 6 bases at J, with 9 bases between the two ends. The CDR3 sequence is CASSTLPDTQYF. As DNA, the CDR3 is TGTGCCAGCAGTACCCTCCCGGATACGCAGTATTTT.

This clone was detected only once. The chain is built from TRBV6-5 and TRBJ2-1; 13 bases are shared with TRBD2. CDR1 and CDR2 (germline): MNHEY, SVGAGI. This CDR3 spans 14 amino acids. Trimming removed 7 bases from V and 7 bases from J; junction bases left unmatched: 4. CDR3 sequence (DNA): TGTGCCAGCAACCCGGGACTAGCGGGAAATGAGCAGTTCTTC. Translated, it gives CASNPGLAGNEQFF.

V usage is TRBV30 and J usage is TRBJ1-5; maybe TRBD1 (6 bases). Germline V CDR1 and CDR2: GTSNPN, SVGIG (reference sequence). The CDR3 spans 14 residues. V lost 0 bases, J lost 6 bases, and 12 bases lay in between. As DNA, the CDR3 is TGTGCCTGGAGTGTGGGGCGCAGGGGTCAGCCCCAGCATTTT. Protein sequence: CAWSVGRRGQPQHF.

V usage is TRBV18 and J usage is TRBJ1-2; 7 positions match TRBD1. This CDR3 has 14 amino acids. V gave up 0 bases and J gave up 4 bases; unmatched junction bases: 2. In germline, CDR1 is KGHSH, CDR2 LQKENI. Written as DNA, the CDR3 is TGTGCCAGCTCACCACCGTACAGGGGCTATGGCTACACCTTC. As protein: CASSPPYRGYGYTF.

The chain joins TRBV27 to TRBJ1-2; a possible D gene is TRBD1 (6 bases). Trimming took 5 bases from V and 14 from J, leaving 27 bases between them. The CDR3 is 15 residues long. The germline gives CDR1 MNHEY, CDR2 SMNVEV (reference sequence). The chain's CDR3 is CASSAPSGQGRPLTF. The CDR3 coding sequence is TGTGCCAGCAGTGCCCCCTCGGGACAAGGCCGACCCTTAACCTTC.

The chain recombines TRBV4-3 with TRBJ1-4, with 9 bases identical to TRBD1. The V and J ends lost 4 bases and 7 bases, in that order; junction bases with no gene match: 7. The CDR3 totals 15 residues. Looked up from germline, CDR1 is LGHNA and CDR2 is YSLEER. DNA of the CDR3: TGCGCCAGCAGCCCCCACAGGGGGCGTGTTGAAAAACTGTTTTTT. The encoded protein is CASSPHRGRVEKLFF.

CDR3 in DNA: TGTGCCACCAGCAGAGATCTGAGCGGGGGGAAGGGAGATACGCAGTATTTT. Encoded protein: CATSRDLSGGKGDTQYF. This chain links TRBV15 with TRBJ2-3, with TRBD2 matching 9 bases. The V gene's germline CDR1 is LNHNV and CDR2 YYDKDF (reference sequence). This CDR3 contains 17 residues. V lost 0 bases and J lost 5; bases outside the gene matches: 9.

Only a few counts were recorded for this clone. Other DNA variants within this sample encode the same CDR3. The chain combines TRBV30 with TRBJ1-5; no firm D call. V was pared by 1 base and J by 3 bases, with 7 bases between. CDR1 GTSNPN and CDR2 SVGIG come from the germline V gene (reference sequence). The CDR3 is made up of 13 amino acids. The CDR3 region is CAWSGGPNQPQHF. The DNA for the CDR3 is TGTGCCTGGAGTGGAGGGCCCAATCAGCCCCAGCATTTT.

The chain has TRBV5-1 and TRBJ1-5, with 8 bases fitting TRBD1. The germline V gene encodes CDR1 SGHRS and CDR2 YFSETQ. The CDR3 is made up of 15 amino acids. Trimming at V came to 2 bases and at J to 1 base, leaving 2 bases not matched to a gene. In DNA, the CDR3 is TGCGCCAGCAGCTTACAGGGGGGGAGCAATCAGCCCCAGCATTTT. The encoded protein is CASSLQGGSNQPQHF.

The CDR3 here is CASSLPGPNTEAFF. For the CDR3, the DNA is TGTGCCAGCAGCTTACCGGGACCGAACACTGAAGCTTTCTTT. This chain connects TRBV7-9 to TRBJ1-1; possibly TRBD1 for D (5 bases). The germline V and J ends were trimmed by 2 bases and 1 base, with 8 bases remaining between them. The CDR3 has 14 residues. The germline V gene encodes CDR1 SEHNR and CDR2 FQNEAQ (reference sequence).

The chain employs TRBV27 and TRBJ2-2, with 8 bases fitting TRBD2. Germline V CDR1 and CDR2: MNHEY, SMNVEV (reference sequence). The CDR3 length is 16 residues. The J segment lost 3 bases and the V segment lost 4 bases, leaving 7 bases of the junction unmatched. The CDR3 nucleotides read TGTGCCAGCAGTTATGAGGCTAGCGGGTACACCGGGGAGCTGTTTTTT. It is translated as CASSYEASGYTGELFF.